The sequence of this TCR beta chain was determined in a study of radiotherapy plus CTLA-4 blockade in lung cancer. On the study more broadly: Among patients, roughly 17% showed objective responses, and 30% to 35% had disease control. Whole-study results and caveats: Among blood TCR repertoires after radiotherapy plus ipilimumab, tumor-derived clones expanded. It was early blood T cell clone dynamics, with interferon-beta, that reportedly best predicted response.

Data came from immunoSEQ multiplex PCR; TCRdb stores just in-frame clones and leaves some out. The table lists fewer than 140,000 clones, over 65% of them singletons. Details on this clone: What it binds is not known.

Between the trimmed V and J ends, which lost 9 bases and 0 bases, there was a span of 12 bases. Looked up from germline, CDR1 is LNHDA and CDR2 is SQIVND (reference sequence). This CDR3 has 14 amino acids. Sequences were derived from peripheral blood, sampled from a patient treated with radiotherapy plus ipilimumab. The chain joins TRBV19 to TRBJ2-4; TRBD1 is a possible D gene (5 bases). This TCR was sampled from a human donor with non-small cell lung cancer that progressed on radiotherapy plus ipilimumab. Some clones in this sample may be carry-over from other donors' samples. CDR3 DNA sequence: TGTGCCAGCACCTCAGGGCTAGCCAAAAACATTCAGTACTTC. Translating gives CASTSGLAKNIQYF.